This entry lists 21 T cell receptor beta chains sequenced from one sample in a study of T-cell memory formation after mild COVID-19. TCRdb itself ran the 5' RACE reads through MiXCR, one entry per CDR3 protein. This repertoire shows some 100,000 distinct CDR3 sequences, 11% found once; its top ten account for more than 35%. Sequenced: PBMCs or a T cell subset sorted from them (not recorded which). The receptors derive from a man aged 18-30 years who had mild COVID-19 (a few samples of this study predate the infection). Cell type and time point are not known.

This clonotype has just a few counts. This chain links TRBV7-2 with TRBJ2-1; TRBD2 aligns across 8 bases. Germline CDR1 SGHTA, CDR2 FQGNSA. The V and J ends lost 9 bases and 0 bases, in that order; junction bases with no gene match: 1. The CDR3 length is 13 residues. CDR3 sequence reads: CASSGDSYNEQFF. The CDR3 DNA reads TGTGCCAGTAGCGGGGACTCCTACAATGAGCAGTTCTTC.

The V gene is TRBV27, the J gene TRBJ1-2, with TRBD1 matching 9 bases. V shed 5 bases, J shed 7 bases, and the junction held 2 bases outside the gene matches. This CDR3 has 12 amino acids. Germline V lookup: CDR1 MNHEY, CDR2 SMNVEV (reference sequence). CDR3 bases: TGTGCCAGCAGTACAGGGGGCGTTGGCTACACCTTC. Encoded protein: CASSTGGVGYTF.

The CDR3 reads CASSQEKTGQETQYF. DNA of the CDR3: TGCGCCAGCAGCCAAGAAAAGACTGGGCAAGAGACCCAGTACTTC. The chain uses TRBV4-1 and TRBJ2-5; D is ambiguous. CDR1 is MGHRA, CDR2 YSYEKL, per germline. The CDR3 runs 15 residues. Trimming removed 0 bases at V and 2 bases at J, with 10 bases between.

The chain uses TRBV5-1 and TRBJ2-7; perhaps TRBD2 as D (6 bases). This CDR3 has 14 amino acids. The germline CDR1 and CDR2 sequences are SGHRS and YFSETQ. Trimming took off 1 base at V and 6 bases at J, with 14 bases between the two ends. The CDR3 spells CASSLNGGQGEQYV. The CDR3 DNA follows: TGCGCCAGCAGCTTGAATGGAGGGCAGGGCGAGCAGTACGTC.

The genes are TRBV7-8 and TRBJ2-2, with D perhaps being TRBD1 or TRBD2 (5 bases each). Trimming pared 1 base from V and 6 bases from J, leaving 6 bases between. Germline V gives CDR1 SGHVS, CDR2 FQNEAQ. The length of the CDR3 is 13 residues. The CDR3 loop is CASSLVGAGELFF. DNA for the CDR3: TGTGCCAGCAGCTTAGTGGGGGCCGGGGAGCTGTTTTTT.

The rearrangement joins TRBV7-9 to TRBJ2-3, with 8 nucleotides matching TRBD2. Germline-derived CDR1 and CDR2 are SEHNR and FQNEAQ (reference sequence). J was trimmed by 5 bases and V by 8 bases; bases with no gene match: 6. The CDR3 extends over 13 amino acids. The CDR3: CASEAGGEDTQYF. The CDR3 DNA reads as TGTGCCAGCGAGGCGGGGGGTGAAGATACGCAGTATTTT.

This clonotype was found a few times. This chain uses TRBV20-1 with TRBJ2-2; a weak D match, TRBD2 (5 bases). The ends were cut back, 3 bases at V and 1 base at J, with 15 bases in the middle. Germline CDR1 and CDR2: DFQATT and SNEGSKA (reference sequence). The CDR3 is 16 amino acids. Here the CDR3 DNA reads TGCAGTGCTAGGGACGCGGACGGGATGAACACCGGGGAGCTGTTTTTT. The encoded protein is CSARDADGMNTGELFF.

This clonotype was found many times. The chain is built from TRBV21-1 and TRBJ2-7; TRBD1 is the table's D call, not checked against the DNA. TRBV21-1 is tagged as a pseudogene. The CDR3 is 16 residues long. The CDR3 reads CASSMDNRDGIYEQYF. CDR3 nucleotide sequence: TGTGCCAGCAGCATGGACAACAGGGACGGCATCTACGAGCAGTACTTC.

This clonotype has a count of ten or more. The chain joins TRBV7-9 to TRBJ2-1; 12 nucleotides align to TRBD2. Trimming took 5 bases from V and 6 from J; bases not matched to a gene: 5. This CDR3 contains 15 residues. Germline V CDR1 and CDR2: SEHNR, FQNEAQ (reference sequence). CDR3 amino acids: CASSATSGGPNEQFF. Here the CDR3 DNA reads TGTGCCAGCAGCGCCACTAGCGGGGGGCCCAATGAGCAGTTCTTC.

This chain joins TRBV6-5 and TRBJ2-3; a weak D match, TRBD1 (6 bases). The germline CDR1 and CDR2 sequences are MNHEY and SVGAGI. This CDR3 is built from 17 residues. V was cut by 4 bases and J by 6 bases, with 23 bases left in between. Here the CDR3 reads CASSSSVYSGVTDTQYF. The CDR3 DNA reads TGTGCCAGCAGTTCGTCCGTTTACTCAGGGGTTACGGATACGCAGTATTTT.

In its sample, this clonotype was seen a few times. The chain couples TRBV7-9 to TRBJ2-3, with no clear D. Germline loops: CDR1 SEHNR, CDR2 FQNEAQ (reference sequence). The CDR3 spans 14 residues. Trimming shortened V by 5 bases and J by 4 bases, and 13 bases separated the two germline ends. The CDR3 spells CASSPLRLADTQYF. The CDR3 bases are TGTGCCAGCAGCCCACTCCGACTGGCAGATACGCAGTATTTT.

There are many counts of this clonotype. The J gene is TRBJ2-7, the V gene TRBV5-1; 9 nucleotides align to TRBD1. This CDR3 is built from 14 residues. Per germline, CDR1 SGHRS and CDR2 YFSETQ. In nucleotides, the CDR3 is TGTGCCAGCAGCCCGGGGACAGGGTCCTACGAGCAGTACGTC. It translates to CASSPGTGSYEQYV.

The chain couples TRBV28 to TRBJ2-7; 11 bases are shared with TRBD1. Germline trimming cut 7 bases from V and 2 bases from J; bases unmatched to any gene: 4. This CDR3 has 14 amino acids. Germline assignment: CDR1 MDHEN and CDR2 SYDVKM. The CDR3 DNA sequence: TGTGCCAGCACCCCGGGACAGGGGGCCTACGAGCAGTACGTC. This translates into CASTPGQGAYEQYV.

This clonotype has just a few counts. The chain employs TRBV29-1 and TRBJ1-1; no clear D gene. Germline V gives CDR1 SQVTM, CDR2 ANQGSEA. CDR3 length: 12 residues. Trimming stripped 5 bases from V and 11 bases from J, with 18 bases between. CDR3 nucleotides: TGCAGCGTTCGTGGTGAAGGTTCTGTGGCTTTCTTT. This sequence encodes CSVRGEGSVAFF.

This clonotype has a handful of counts. The chain is built from TRBV6-4 and TRBJ1-1; a possible D gene is TRBD1 (6 bases). The length of the CDR3 is 12 residues. Trimming removed 9 bases at V and 3 bases at J, with 11 bases between. Germline lookup yields CDR1 MRHNA and CDR2 SNTAGT. The CDR3 reads CASPRGDTEAFF. The CDR3 DNA reads TGTGCCAGTCCGAGGGGGGACACTGAAGCTTTCTTT.

The chain combines TRBV7-2 with TRBJ2-1; 7 bases agree with TRBD1. Per germline, CDR1 SGHTA and CDR2 FQGNSA. CDR3 length: 15 residues. Trimming took 6 bases from V and 1 from J; bases not matched to a gene: 6. The CDR3 sequence: CASRRQGGSYNEQFF. CDR3 in DNA: TGTGCCAGCAGGAGACAGGGTGGGTCCTACAATGAGCAGTTCTTC.

This clonotype was seen just once. This chain uses TRBV7-9 with TRBJ1-1; 10 bases are a match to TRBD1. V shed 3 bases, J shed 3 bases, and the junction held 1 base outside the gene matches. The length of the CDR3 is 14 residues. Per germline, CDR1 SEHNR and CDR2 FQNEAQ (reference sequence). The CDR3 region has the DNA TGTGCCAGCAGCTTCGGGACAGGGGACACTGAAGCTTTCTTT. It encodes CASSFGTGDTEAFF. Looking up the rest from reference TRBV7-9 and TRBJ1-1 gives the full variable domain: DTGVSQNPRHKITKRGQNVTFRCDPISEHNRLYWYRQTLGQGPEFLTYFQNEAQLEKSRLLSDRFSAERPKGSFSTLEIQRTEQGDSAMYLCASSFGTGDTEAFFGQGTRLTVV.

The gene calls are TRBV5-6 and TRBJ2-7; 7 positions agree with TRBD2. Per the germline V gene, CDR1 is SGHDT and CDR2 is YYEEEE. The length of the CDR3 is 13 residues. The ends lost 4 bases at V and 3 bases at J; junction bases unmatched: 4. The CDR3 region has the DNA TGTGCCAGCAGCCAGGGCGGGGGCTACGAGCAGTACTTC. Encoded protein: CASSQGGGYEQYF.

V usage is TRBV7-9 and J usage is TRBJ1-1; no clear D. Trimming took 1 base from V and 8 from J, leaving 11 bases between them. Germline CDR1 is SEHNR and CDR2 is FQNEAQ (reference sequence). CDR3 length equals 13 residues. The CDR3 DNA is TGTGCCAGCAGCTTAGACAGCGGTGCGGAAGCTTTCTTT. Protein: CASSLDSGAEAFF.

This clonotype came up once. The chain employs TRBV6-5 and TRBJ1-6, with 7 bases that match TRBD1. This CDR3 is 14 amino acids long. J gave up 10 bases and V 0 bases, and 3 bases lay outside the gene matches. Per the germline V gene, CDR1 is MNHEY and CDR2 is SVGAGI. The CDR3 region has the DNA TGTGCCAGCAGTTACTCAGGGACAGAGTCACCCCTCCACTTT. Protein sequence: CASSYSGTESPLHF.

This clonotype has a handful of counts. This chain links TRBV20-1 with TRBJ1-2; 12 bases fit TRBD1. V gave up 3 bases and J gave up 4 bases; unmatched junction bases: 6. The CDR3 contains 15 residues. CDR1 is DFQATT, CDR2 SNEGSKA, per germline (reference sequence). The CDR3 nucleotides read TGCAGTGCTAGGGTACTGGGACAGGGGGCCTATGGCTACACCTTC. It specifies CSARVLGQGAYGYTF.